These 22 T cell receptor beta chains came from one sample sequenced in a study of blood T cell repertoires in COVID-19. Generated by immunoSEQ multiplex PCR, the TCRdb table keeps only in-frame clones and is missing some. The sample yields around 95,000 clones, roughly nine tenths seen once. Sequences were obtained from peripheral blood. Every receptor here comes from a man in his fifties with acute or convalescent COVID-19.

The rearrangement uses TRBV6-5 and TRBJ1-1, with D perhaps TRBD1 (6 bases). This CDR3 spans 15 amino acids. Germline assignment: CDR1 MNHEY and CDR2 SVGAGI. The V and J ends lost 2 bases and 4 bases respectively, with 14 bases between them. In DNA, the CDR3 is TGTGCCAGCAGTTACCAGGGGCCCGGTGGCACTGAAGCTTTCTTT. It codes for CASSYQGPGGTEAFF.

J is TRBJ2-1 and V is TRBV18; maybe TRBD2 (6 bases). V was clipped by 1 base and J by 5 bases, with 9 bases between them. CDR3 length: 14 residues. CDR1 KGHSH and CDR2 LQKENI come from the germline V gene. CDR3 in DNA: TGTGCCAGCTCACCACAAACGGGGGACAATGAGCAGTTCTTC. Encoded protein: CASSPQTGDNEQFF.

The chain has TRBV5-6 and TRBJ1-1; TRBD1 agrees at 9 bases. This CDR3 has 16 amino acids. The germline V gene has CDR1 SGHDT and CDR2 YYEEEE. Trimming took 1 base from V and 9 from J; bases not matched to a gene: 13. The CDR3 protein is CASSLWDREAGRQAFF. CDR3 in DNA: TGTGCCAGCAGCTTGTGGGACAGGGAAGCTGGGAGGCAAGCTTTCTTT.

The chain carries TRBV6-6 and TRBJ1-1; D is unclear. V lost 0 bases to trimming and J lost 1 base, with 9 bases between them. The CDR3 has 15 amino acids. Germline V gene lookup returns CDR1 MNHNY and CDR2 SVGAGI (reference sequence). CDR3 DNA sequence: TGTGCCAGCAGTTACTCGAGAGGCAGGAACACTGAAGCTTTCTTT. This gives the protein CASSYSRGRNTEAFF.

The chain is built from TRBV11-2 and TRBJ1-5; possible D gene TRBD1, 6 bases. The V gene's germline CDR1 is SGHAT and CDR2 FQNNGV. The CDR3 runs to 15 residues. V shed 3 bases and J shed 4 bases, with 13 bases lying between them. Written as DNA, the CDR3 is TGTGCCAGCAGCTTGGGACAACCTGGGAATCAGCCCCAGCATTTT. The encoded protein is CASSLGQPGNQPQHF. Complete variable domain (other parts from reference TRBV11-2 and TRBJ1-5): EAGVAQSPRYKIIEKRQSVAFWCNPISGHATLYWYQQILGQGPKLLIQFQNNGVVDDSQLPKDRFSAERLKGVDSTLKIQPAKLEDSAVYLCASSLGQPGNQPQHFGDGTRLSIL.

This sequence joins TRBV5-1 and TRBJ2-5; 10 bases are shared with TRBD2. CDR1 is SGHRS and CDR2 is YFSETQ in the germline V gene. This CDR3 is built from 15 residues. Trimming at V came to 0 bases and at J to 3 bases, leaving 2 bases not matched to a gene. CDR3: CASSLGLAGEETQYF. The DNA for the CDR3 is TGCGCCAGCAGCTTGGGGCTAGCGGGAGAAGAGACCCAGTACTTC.

The rearrangement links TRBV14 to TRBJ2-3; the match to TRBD2 covers 11 bases. Germline values: CDR1 SGHDN, CDR2 FVKESK. J gave up 6 bases and V 0 bases, and 14 bases lay outside the gene matches. This CDR3 has 19 residues. The CDR3 region has the DNA TGTGCCAGCAGCCAAGAGCGAGGGACTAGCGGTTACCAGTGGGATACGCAGTATTTT. This translates into CASSQERGTSGYQWDTQYF.

The chain employs TRBV18 and TRBJ2-3, with D unclear. V lost 4 bases and J 2 bases, leaving 7 bases between the germline ends. Germline assignment: CDR1 KGHSH and CDR2 LQKENI. The CDR3 runs to 13 residues. The CDR3 loop reads CASSQTYTDTQYF. In DNA, the CDR3 is TGTGCCAGCTCACAAACTTACACAGATACGCAGTATTTT.

To note about this clone: The sample contains more than one DNA sequence encoding this CDR3. This chain connects TRBV10-3 to TRBJ2-5; D uncertain. Per germline, CDR1 ENHRY and CDR2 SYGVKD. The length of the CDR3 is 11 residues. The V and J ends lost 6 bases and 2 bases respectively, with 4 bases between them. The CDR3 spells CAIRQQETQYF. CDR3 in DNA: TGTGCCATCAGACAGCAAGAGACCCAGTACTTC.

The gene calls are TRBV24-1 and TRBJ2-3; D gene ambiguous. This CDR3 is 13 amino acids long. Trimming removed 4 bases at V and 1 base at J, with 5 bases between. Germline V CDR1 and CDR2: KGHDR, SFDVKD. The CDR3 reads CATSERGTDTQYF. CDR3 coding DNA: TGTGCCACCAGTGAACGGGGCACAGATACGCAGTATTTT.

The chain carries TRBV9 and TRBJ1-2; D is perhaps TRBD1 (5 bases). Trimming removed 0 bases at V and 5 bases at J, with 14 bases between. Germline V gene data show CDR1 as SGDLS and CDR2 as YYNGEE. This CDR3 is built from 15 residues. The CDR3 reads CASSVGGQGGYGYTF. The CDR3 nucleotides read TGTGCCAGCAGCGTAGGAGGCCAGGGAGGATATGGCTACACCTTC.

The V call is TRBV30, the J call TRBJ2-1, with 14 bases matching TRBD2. The V segment lost 5 bases and the J segment 9 bases; nucleotides outside the gene matches: 12. This CDR3 has 16 amino acids. In germline, CDR1 is GTSNPN, CDR2 SVGIG (reference sequence). CDR3 region: CAWDGTSGSGRGEQFF. In nucleotides, the CDR3 is TGTGCCTGGGATGGGACTAGCGGGAGCGGCCGGGGTGAGCAGTTCTTC.

The gene calls are TRBV11-2 and TRBJ2-2, with 9 bases matching TRBD2. Germline lookup yields CDR1 SGHAT and CDR2 FQNNGV. With V trimmed by 5 bases and J by 6 bases, 10 bases remained unmatched. The length of the CDR3 is 16 residues. Here the CDR3 reads CASSHLAGPSAGELFF. CDR3 DNA: TGTGCCAGCAGCCACCTAGCGGGACCCTCGGCCGGGGAGCTGTTTTTT. The full variable domain, rest sourced from reference TRBV11-2 and TRBJ2-2, is EAGVAQSPRYKIIEKRQSVAFWCNPISGHATLYWYQQILGQGPKLLIQFQNNGVVDDSQLPKDRFSAERLKGVDSTLKIQPAKLEDSAVYLCASSHLAGPSAGELFFGEGSRLTVL.

The rearrangement links TRBV7-2 to TRBJ2-1; D is perhaps TRBD2 (5 bases). V dropped 4 bases and J dropped 8 bases, with 15 bases sitting between them. This CDR3 region has 14 residues. The germline V gene has CDR1 SGHTA and CDR2 FQGNSA. The CDR3 DNA reads as TGTGCCAGCAGCTGGGCTAGCCCTAGGGATGAGCAGTTCTTC. It encodes CASSWASPRDEQFF.

CDR3 loop: CASFPTPGFPSGANVLTF. The CDR3 region has the DNA TGTGCCAGCTTCCCTACCCCGGGGTTTCCTTCTGGGGCCAACGTCCTGACTTTC. The chain recombines TRBV21-1 with TRBJ2-6; the table gives TRBD2 as D, unverified against the DNA. TRBV21-1 is given as a pseudogene. The CDR3 contains 18 residues.

The chain is built from TRBV5-1 and TRBJ1-1; D is unresolved. This CDR3 is built from 12 residues. The V gene lost 5 bases and the J gene lost 11 bases, with 16 bases spanning the gap. Per the germline V gene, CDR1 is SGHRS and CDR2 is YFSETQ. This CDR3 reads CASSGGTAAAFF. In nucleotides, the CDR3 is TGCGCCAGCAGTGGCGGCACTGCGGCCGCTTTCTTT.

V and J are TRBV7-2 and TRBJ2-5; 7 bases align to TRBD2. The J segment lost 3 bases and the V segment lost 1 base, leaving 8 bases of the junction unmatched. The CDR3 is made up of 16 amino acids. The germline CDR1 and CDR2 sequences are SGHTA and FQGNSA. The CDR3 region is CASSLVGRGGEETQYF. Written as DNA, the CDR3 is TGTGCCAGCAGCTTAGTTGGTCGGGGAGGGGAAGAGACCCAGTACTTC.

This clone has a handful of counts. This CDR3 is CAWSPGQGMRNSPLHF. Here the CDR3 DNA reads TGTGCCTGGAGCCCGGGACAGGGGATGAGGAATTCACCCCTCCACTTT. The V gene is TRBV30, the J gene TRBJ1-6; 10 bases are a match to TRBD1. CDR1 and CDR2 from the germline V gene are GTSNPN and SVGIG (reference sequence). Trimming cost V 3 bases and J 7 bases; bases outside gene matches: 9. This CDR3 has 16 amino acids. Based on the CDR3 plus reference TRBV30 and TRBJ1-6, the full variable domain is SQTIHQWPATLVQPVGSPLSLECTVEGTSNPNLYWYRQAAGRGLQLLFYSVGIGQISSEVPQNLSASRPQDRQFILSSKKLLLSDSGFYLCAWSPGQGMRNSPLHFGNGTRLTVT.

This chain links TRBV27 with TRBJ1-2, with D possibly matching TRBD1 (6 bases). Trimming shortened V by 3 bases and J by 4 bases, and 9 bases separated the two germline ends. The CDR3 sequence is 13 residues long. Germline loops: CDR1 MNHEY, CDR2 SMNVEV (reference sequence). The CDR3 region is CASSFRGSYGYTF. As DNA, the CDR3 is TGTGCCAGCAGTTTTAGGGGGAGCTATGGCTACACCTTC.

V gene TRBV6-4 combines with J gene TRBJ2-2; 8 bases match TRBD2. Per the germline V gene, CDR1 is MRHNA and CDR2 is SNTAGT. The CDR3 has 16 residues. After removal of 4 bases from V and 5 bases from J, the junction contained 9 bases not matched to a gene. The CDR3 region has the DNA TGTGCCAGCAGTGCATACGGACTAGCTTCTACCGGGGAGCTGTTTTTT. Its translation is CASSAYGLASTGELFF.

Only one count was recorded for this clone. The V gene is TRBV6-2 or TRBV6-3, the J gene TRBJ2-7, with D possibly matching TRBD1 (5 bases). V lost 5 bases and J lost 2, with 10 bases in between. CDR1 and CDR2 from the germline V gene are MNHEY and SVGEGT. This CDR3 has 13 amino acids. Written as DNA, the CDR3 is TGTGCCAGCAGTCACGGACAAGCCTACGAGCAGTACTTC. It is translated as CASSHGQAYEQYF.

This clone was found once. The chain links TRBV21-1 to TRBJ2-3; the table's D call TRBD2 went unverified against the DNA. TRBV21-1 has pseudogene status. The CDR3 spans 19 residues. The CDR3: CASSNRLAEFEGSTDTQYF. The CDR3 DNA sequence: TGTGCCAGCAGCAATCGACTAGCGGAGTTCGAGGGTAGCACAGATACGCAGTATTTT.